These 28 T cell receptor beta chains were sequenced from one sample in a study of radiation and T cells in renal cell carcinoma (dated by TCRdb to the early 2020s). The library was generated by the immunoSEQ multiplex PCR assay. Not all clones reach the TCRdb copy of this immuneACCESS table, which keeps in-frame sequences only. Checked studies attribute under half of the gap to unresolved V genes and leave the rest unexplained. This sample is represented by more than 15,000 clones; approximately 62% of them were singletons. The leading ten clones occupy 30% to 35% of the sample. This specimen's time point label, per the study, means: tumor resected at nephrectomy. In light of the paper, this sample's treatment or condition label describes: treatment-naive control, cytoreductive nephrectomy. The material was tumor tissue, obtained from a patient whose treatment was nephrectomy without radiotherapy. Every receptor here comes from a man between 50 and 59 years old with renal cell carcinoma.

V and J are TRBV30 and TRBJ1-1, with a tentative D call TRBD1 (5 bases). Trimming stripped 0 bases from V and 0 bases from J, with 8 bases between. The CDR3 loop spans 14 amino acids. Germline loops: CDR1 GTSNPN, CDR2 SVGIG (reference sequence). The CDR3 bases are TGTGCCTGGAGTGTTGGGGGAATGAACACTGAAGCTTTCTTT. This codes for CAWSVGGMNTEAFF.

The chain is built from TRBV5-1 and TRBJ2-7, with D unresolved. Germline V gene data show CDR1 as SGHRS and CDR2 as YFSETQ. This CDR3 region has 14 residues. V was trimmed by 0 bases and J by 6 bases, leaving 13 bases between them. The CDR3 region is CASSLAPGPLEQYF. The DNA for the CDR3 is TGCGCCAGCAGCTTGGCCCCGGGCCCCCTCGAGCAGTACTTC.

This clone ranks as large. V and J are TRBV10-2 and TRBJ2-7; no firm D call. Germline V gene sequence: CDR1 WSHSY, CDR2 SAAADI. The ends were cut back, 11 bases at V and 3 bases at J, with 8 bases in the middle. The CDR3 totals 10 residues. The CDR3 sequence is CAAGLYEQYF. In DNA, the CDR3 is TGCGCCGCCGGCCTCTACGAGCAGTACTTC.

The chain links TRBV5-1 to TRBJ2-2; the D is unclear. Trimming left V 0 bases short and J 8 bases short, with 17 bases between. This CDR3 region has 16 residues. Germline CDR1 and CDR2: SGHRS and YFSETQ. CDR3 DNA: TGCGCCAGCAGCTTGGCGGCTAGTCGCTCGAGTGGGGAGCTGTTTTTT. It specifies CASSLAASRSSGELFF.

This chain uses TRBV11-3 with TRBJ2-1; 9 bases are shared with TRBD2. V was clipped by 1 base and J by 1 base; unmatched bases: 8. Looked up from germline, CDR1 is SGHNT and CDR2 is YENEEA. This CDR3 contains 18 residues. This chain's CDR3 is CASSLVLSSGTSYNEQFF. For the CDR3, the DNA is TGTGCCAGCAGCTTAGTCCTCTCTAGCGGGACGTCCTACAATGAGCAGTTCTTC. Full variable domain (missing parts from reference TRBV11-3 and TRBJ2-1): EAGVVQSPRYKIIEKKQPVAFWCNPISGHNTLYWYLQNLGQGPELLIRYENEEAVDDSQLPKDRFSAERLKGVDSTLKIQPAELGDSAVYLCASSLVLSSGTSYNEQFFGPGTRLTVL.

The chain has TRBV25-1 and TRBJ2-2, with 9 bases lining up with TRBD2. The J segment lost 7 bases and the V segment lost 5 bases, leaving 17 bases of the junction unmatched. Germline V CDR1 and CDR2: MGHDK, SYGVNS. CDR3 size: 18 residues. The CDR3 sequence: CASSPKVLREGLGGELFF. The CDR3 region has the DNA TGTGCCAGCAGTCCAAAGGTGTTGCGGGAGGGCCTTGGCGGGGAGCTGTTTTTT.

The J gene is TRBJ1-4, the V gene TRBV15; possible D gene TRBD1, 5 bases. Germline-derived CDR1 and CDR2 are LNHNV and YYDKDF (reference sequence). The germline V and J ends were trimmed by 4 bases and 7 bases, with 16 bases remaining between them. CDR3 length equals 15 residues. The CDR3, as DNA: TGTGCCACCAGCACGGGGCAGCTTAAGGGTGAAAAACTGTTTTTT. Residues: CATSTGQLKGEKLFF.

The chain recombines TRBV5-1 with TRBJ1-4; TRBD1 matches 7 bases. The CDR3 contains 17 residues. From germline, CDR1 is SGHRS and CDR2 YFSETQ. Trimming cost V 1 base and J 3 bases; bases outside gene matches: 9. The CDR3 region has the DNA TGCGCCAGCAGCTTGTTGGCAGGGGGTTTCGCTAATGAAAAACTGTTTTTT. It codes for CASSLLAGGFANEKLFF. Based on the CDR3 plus reference TRBV5-1 and TRBJ1-4, the full variable domain is KAGVTQTPRYLIKTRGQQVTLSCSPISGHRSVSWYQQTPGQGLQFLFEYFSETQRNKGNFPGRFSGRQFSNSRSEMNVSTLELGDSALYLCASSLLAGGFANEKLFFGSGTQLSVL.

This clone was detected only a few times. The chain links TRBV6-1 to TRBJ1-1, with D unresolved. There are 13 residues in the CDR3. Trimming removed 10 bases from V and 1 base from J, with 13 bases in between. The germline CDR1 and CDR2 sequences are MNHNS and SASEGT. The CDR3 bases are TGTGCCACCAAGGTCACAGAGAACACTGAAGCTTTCTTT. Translating it yields CATKVTENTEAFF.

There are a few counts of this clone. The chain uses TRBV14 and TRBJ2-7; the D is unclear. Germline V CDR1 and CDR2: SGHDN, FVKESK. The CDR3 consists of 12 residues. Trimming stripped 4 bases from V and 4 bases from J, with 8 bases between. CDR3: CASSLIGYEQYF. For the CDR3, the DNA is TGTGCCAGCAGCCTTATAGGGTACGAGCAGTACTTC.

The chain carries TRBV30 and TRBJ1-6, with D unclear. V lost 2 bases to trimming and J lost 8 bases, with 10 bases between them. Germline V gene lookup returns CDR1 GTSNPN and CDR2 SVGIG (reference sequence). The CDR3 totals 13 residues. In nucleotides, the CDR3 is TGTGCCTGGAGTCCCAGAGCGGATTCACCCCTCCACTTT. This gives the protein CAWSPRADSPLHF. Variable domain in full (rest from reference TRBV30 and TRBJ1-6): SQTIHQWPATLVQPVGSPLSLECTVEGTSNPNLYWYRQAAGRGLQLLFYSVGIGQISSEVPQNLSASRPQDRQFILSSKKLLLSDSGFYLCAWSPRADSPLHFGNGTRLTVT.

This chain connects TRBV30 to TRBJ1-6; D ambiguous. V was clipped by 5 bases and J by 0 bases, with 14 bases between them. Germline CDR1 and CDR2: GTSNPN and SVGIG (reference sequence). This CDR3 contains 16 residues. The CDR3 loop reads CAWADTRSSYNSPLHF. The CDR3 DNA is TGTGCCTGGGCTGACACGAGGAGCTCCTATAATTCACCCCTCCACTTT.

In its sample, this clone was seen once. The CDR3 region is CASSQEGRTVVDTQYF. The DNA of the CDR3 is TGCGCCAGCAGCCAAGAAGGCCGGACAGTAGTAGATACGCAGTATTTT. The chain is built from TRBV4-3 and TRBJ2-3; a possible D gene is TRBD1 (6 bases). Trimming pared 0 bases from V and 5 bases from J, leaving 15 bases between. This CDR3 has 16 residues. CDR1 and CDR2 from the germline V gene are LGHNA and YSLEER.

This sequence joins TRBV19 and TRBJ1-1; TRBD1 agrees at 9 bases. Germline CDR1 reads LNHDA; CDR2 reads SQIVND (reference sequence). The CDR3 length is 16 residues. The V gene end was trimmed by 3 bases and the J gene end by 5 bases; junction bases not matched to a gene: 10. CDR3 coding DNA: TGTGCCAGTAGTATCTCCGGGACAGGGAGTTGGACTGAAGCTTTCTTT. This translates into CASSISGTGSWTEAFF.

The gene calls are TRBV6-6 and TRBJ2-7; 9 nucleotides align to TRBD1. Looked up from germline, CDR1 is MNHNY and CDR2 is SVGAGI (reference sequence). CDR3 length equals 15 residues. The ends lost 2 bases at V and 0 bases at J; junction bases unmatched: 2. The CDR3 DNA follows: TGTGCCAGCAGTTACGGGACAGGGACCTCCTACGAGCAGTACTTC. This encodes CASSYGTGTSYEQYF.

V is TRBV6-1 and J is TRBJ1-3; D is undetermined. Deletions cut 6 bases from V and 6 bases from J, with 6 bases between. Germline CDR1 is MNHNS and CDR2 is SASEGT. There are 11 residues in the CDR3. The CDR3 sequence: CASSLTNTIYF. The DNA of the CDR3 is TGTGCCAGCAGCCTCACAAACACCATATATTTT.

This chain joins TRBV28 and TRBJ1-2; 7 positions agree with TRBD1. V gave up 1 base and J gave up 4 bases; unmatched junction bases: 9. This CDR3 contains 16 residues. CDR1 is MDHEN and CDR2 is SYDVKM in the germline V gene. This CDR3 is CASSLSAGDRIYGYTF. The DNA for the CDR3 is TGTGCCAGCAGTTTATCGGCGGGGGACAGAATCTATGGCTACACCTTC.

J is TRBJ1-4 and V is TRBV30, with unresolved D. CDR1 is GTSNPN, CDR2 SVGIG, per germline (reference sequence). Trimming cost V 3 bases and J 3 bases, with 8 bases left between them. The CDR3 runs 13 residues. CDR3 DNA: TGTGCCTGGAGCGGGGAGGCTAATGAAAAACTGTTTTTT. Translation: CAWSGEANEKLFF.

This clone came up a few times. Here the CDR3 reads CASRRETSDQETQYF. For the CDR3, the DNA is TGTGCCAGCAGAAGAGAGACTAGCGACCAAGAGACCCAGTACTTC. The chain combines TRBV11-2 with TRBJ2-5; 8 bases line up with TRBD2. CDR3 size: 15 residues. V dropped 6 bases and J dropped 0; count of bases not matched to a gene: 6. CDR1 SGHAT and CDR2 FQNNGV come from the germline V gene. Full variable domain (rest looked up from reference TRBV11-2 and TRBJ2-5): EAGVAQSPRYKIIEKRQSVAFWCNPISGHATLYWYQQILGQGPKLLIQFQNNGVVDDSQLPKDRFSAERLKGVDSTLKIQPAKLEDSAVYLCASRRETSDQETQYFGPGTRLLVL.

The chain links TRBV18 to TRBJ2-1; 7 nucleotides align to TRBD1. Germline CDR1 KGHSH, CDR2 LQKENI. V lost 2 bases, J lost 10 bases, and 11 bases stayed unmatched. This CDR3 comprises 15 residues. Here the CDR3 reads CASSPYGTVGSEQFF. Written as DNA, the CDR3 is TGTGCCAGCTCACCATATGGGACAGTGGGCTCCGAGCAGTTCTTC.

The chain has TRBV6-6 and TRBJ1-2; no clear D gene. The CDR3 contains 14 residues. Germline V CDR1 and CDR2: MNHNY, SVGAGI (reference sequence). V was pared by 0 bases and J by 4 bases, with 9 bases between. The CDR3 sequence: CASSYSGHSYGYTF. The CDR3 nucleotides are TGTGCCAGCAGTTACTCCGGCCATTCCTATGGCTACACCTTC.

The rearrangement uses TRBV11-3 and TRBJ2-6; TRBD1 matches 8 bases. Germline assignment: CDR1 SGHNT and CDR2 YENEEA. V dropped 5 bases and J dropped 2; count of bases not matched to a gene: 5. The CDR3 covers 16 residues. The CDR3 protein is CASSPWTGPGANVLTF. The DNA of the CDR3 is TGTGCCAGCAGCCCTTGGACAGGGCCTGGGGCCAACGTCCTGACTTTC.

The gene calls are TRBV5-1 and TRBJ2-1, with D unresolved. The V and J ends lost 1 base and 7 bases respectively, with 9 bases between them. This CDR3 spans 13 amino acids. Per germline, CDR1 SGHRS and CDR2 YFSETQ. CDR3 nucleotide sequence: TGCGCCAGCAGCTTGTTCGCGGTGAATGAGCAGTTCTTC. This translates into CASSLFAVNEQFF.

The CDR3 bases are TGTGCCAGTAGTATAGTGGGGAACGGGGAGCTGTTTTTT. Protein sequence: CASSIVGNGELFF. V and J are TRBV19 and TRBJ2-2; no clear D gene. Germline CDR1 and CDR2: LNHDA and SQIVND (reference sequence). Trimming took off 1 base at V and 7 bases at J, with 7 bases between the two ends. This CDR3 comprises 13 residues.

The CDR3 DNA reads as TGTGCCAGCACCAGGGCCTTTCAAGGTACGCAGTATTTT. Amino acids: CASTRAFQGTQYF. V usage is TRBV27 and J usage is TRBJ2-3; a weak D match, TRBD1 (5 bases). This CDR3 contains 13 residues. V was trimmed by 7 bases and J by 8 bases, leaving 16 bases between them. Germline V CDR1 and CDR2: MNHEY, SMNVEV (reference sequence).

The chain combines TRBV30 with TRBJ1-6; TRBD1 aligns across 9 bases. The CDR3 is 15 residues long. Trimming removed 1 base from V and 9 bases from J; junction bases left unmatched: 7. CDR1 GTSNPN and CDR2 SVGIG come from the germline V gene (reference sequence). DNA of the CDR3: TGTGCCTGGAGTGGAGGGACAGGGAGGAGTTCACCCCTCCACTTT. Its protein product is CAWSGGTGRSSPLHF.

V gene TRBV5-1 combines with J gene TRBJ2-1; tentative D call: TRBD2 (5 bases). V was clipped by 6 bases and J by 3 bases, with 13 bases between them. Germline V gene data show CDR1 as SGHRS and CDR2 as YFSETQ. CDR3 length: 14 residues. CDR3 nucleotide sequence: TGCGCCAGCACGGTCGGGGAAAACTACAATGAGCAGTTCTTC. Protein product: CASTVGENYNEQFF.

The J gene is TRBJ1-3, the V gene TRBV4-3; perhaps TRBD1 as D (5 bases). This CDR3 spans 15 amino acids. Looked up from germline, CDR1 is LGHNA and CDR2 is YSLEER. Between the trimmed V and J ends, which lost 1 base and 2 bases, there was a span of 9 bases. The CDR3 DNA follows: TGCGCCAGCAGCCAAGTTCCAGGGACTGGAAACACCATATATTTT. Translation: CASSQVPGTGNTIYF.